This T cell receptor beta chain comes out of a study of OX40 agonist ivuxolimab in advanced cancers. The CDR3 spans 14 residues. Trimming removed 2 bases at V and 2 bases at J, with 9 bases between. Germline CDR1 SEHNR, CDR2 FQNEAQ (reference sequence). Measured with immunoSEQ multiplex PCR; TCRdb has only the in-frame clones, and not every one. Of tens of thousands of clones listed, 86% are singletons. The specimen comprised CD4+ or CD8+ T cells sorted from blood, sampled in a trial of the OX40 agonist ivuxolimab. The TCR was taken from an adult with an advanced solid tumor such as melanoma, head and neck, liver or kidney cancer. The chain has TRBV7-9 and TRBJ2-5; D gene ambiguous. The CDR3 protein is CASSLTVPQETQYF. The CDR3, as DNA: TGTGCCAGCAGCTTAACAGTCCCACAAGAGACCCAGTACTTC.